This T cell receptor (beta chain) was found in a study of T cell repertoires in cytomegalovirus infection. Study background: Well-studied HLA-B-restricted CMV epitopes were used in the study alongside recently identified HLA-C-restricted ones. Public TCR beta signatures marked donors with CMV infection and the matching HLA. The study's findings and limits: HLA-C-restricted CMV clonotypes gave the most frequent clonotype in two of eight donors. There were carriers of CMV plus the relevant HLA, and cumulative public TCR beta family frequency identified them.

As to this clonotype: The antigen is not known.

MiXCR, run by TCRdb on the reads, gives a single entry per CDR3 protein. Among under 850,000 distinct CDR3 sequences listed, about 33% were seen once. The receptor comes from a human donor in good health (CMV status not recorded). Some clones in this sample may be carry-over from other donors' samples. The material was cultured PBMCs, obtained from culture after CMV antigen stimulation.

The CDR3 DNA is TGTGCCAGCAGCTTAATGCGGGTGTCTGGAGGCTACACCTTC. This codes for CASSLMRVSGGYTF. This chain uses TRBV7-2 with TRBJ1-2; D gene unclear. CDR1 and CDR2 from the germline V gene are SGHTA and FQGNSA. CDR3 length: 14 residues. The germline V and J ends were trimmed by 2 bases and 8 bases, with 15 bases remaining between them.